The 17 T cell receptor beta chains presented below share a single source sample, sequenced in a study of stem cell transplantation in POMP-related autoinflammatory disease. The protocol was immunoSEQ multiplex PCR, while the TCRdb copy is restricted to in-frame clones and leaves out a portion. This table holds several thousand clones, 80% to 85% found once. Sequencing used a CXCR5-defined cell subset from PBMCs. These receptors were taken from a human donor in good health.

The chain employs TRBV2 and TRBJ1-1; maybe TRBD1 (6 bases). Per germline, CDR1 SNHLY and CDR2 FYNNEI. V shed 6 bases and J shed 0 bases, with 11 bases lying between them. CDR3 length equals 14 residues. The CDR3: CASRLQGLNTEAFF. The CDR3 region has the DNA TGTGCCAGCAGGCTACAGGGACTGAACACTGAAGCTTTCTTT. The full variable domain, completed using reference TRBV2 and TRBJ1-1, is EPEVTQTPSHQVTQMGQEVILRCVPISNHLYFYWYRQILGQKVEFLVSFYNNEISEKSEIFDDQFSVERPDGSNFTLKIRSTKLEDSAMYFCASRLQGLNTEAFFGQGTRLTVV.

The genes are TRBV7-9 and TRBJ1-2; D is ambiguous. Trimming took 2 bases from V and 6 from J, leaving 10 bases between them. The germline gives CDR1 SEHNR, CDR2 FQNEAQ (reference sequence). CDR3 length: 13 amino acids. The CDR3: CASSLQPKDGYTF. CDR3 coding DNA: TGTGCCAGCAGCTTACAACCGAAAGATGGCTACACCTTC.

The chain has TRBV4-2 and TRBJ2-3; 9 bases map to TRBD2. This CDR3 region has 18 residues. CDR1 is LGHNA, CDR2 YNFKEQ, per germline. Trimming removed 0 bases from V and 3 bases from J; junction bases left unmatched: 10. CDR3 residues: CASSQDWGAGGVTDTQYF. The CDR3, as DNA: TGTGCCAGCAGCCAAGATTGGGGAGCGGGGGGTGTTACAGATACGCAGTATTTT.

The genes are TRBV7-3 and TRBJ2-5, with 9 bases that match TRBD2. V gave up 5 bases and J gave up 5 bases; unmatched junction bases: 12. Per the germline V gene, CDR1 is SGHTA and CDR2 is FQGTGA. This CDR3 has 16 amino acids. In nucleotides, the CDR3 is TGTGCCAGCAGCCCGGAGGGCGGGGGGGTATATGAGACCCAGTACTTC. It specifies CASSPEGGGVYETQYF.

CDR3 sequence (DNA): TGTGCCATCAGTGGACCTTTGGGGGACACCGGGGAGCTGTTTTTT. Translating gives CAISGPLGDTGELFF. The chain joins TRBV10-3 to TRBJ2-2; the D call may be TRBD1 or TRBD2 (5 bases each). Trimming pared 4 bases from V and 3 bases from J, leaving 12 bases between. This CDR3 is built from 15 residues. Germline loops: CDR1 ENHRY, CDR2 SYGVKD.

This clone was seen a handful of times. The V gene is TRBV5-1, the J gene TRBJ2-3; 8 bases are a match to TRBD2. V gave up 4 bases and J gave up 2 bases; unmatched junction bases: 3. Germline V gives CDR1 SGHRS, CDR2 YFSETQ. The CDR3 loop spans 14 amino acids. CDR3 bases: TGCGCCAGCAGCCCGGGAGGGCCCACAGATACGCAGTATTTT. Amino acids: CASSPGGPTDTQYF.

The V and J genes are TRBV7-8 and TRBJ1-2; TRBD1 matches 9 bases. From germline, CDR1 is SGHVS and CDR2 FQNEAQ. The CDR3 has 15 residues. The V and J ends lost 4 bases and 7 bases, in that order; junction bases with no gene match: 10. CDR3 protein: CASSSQALQGAGYTF. The CDR3 region has the DNA TGTGCCAGCAGCTCTCAGGCTTTACAGGGGGCTGGCTACACCTTC. The full variable domain, rest sourced from reference TRBV7-8 and TRBJ1-2, is GAGVSQSPRYKVAKRGQDVALRCDPISGHVSLFWYQQALGQGPEFLTYFQNEAQLDKSGLPSDRFFAERPEGSVSTLKIQRTQQEDSAVYLCASSSQALQGAGYTFGSGTRLTVV.

This chain links TRBV10-3 with TRBJ2-3, with 10 bases lining up with TRBD2. This CDR3 is 18 amino acids long. The germline gives CDR1 ENHRY, CDR2 SYGVKD. The junction had 10 bases not matched to a gene; V was cut back by 2 bases and J by 2 bases. Here the CDR3 reads CAISEPYLAGETTDTQYF. The CDR3 DNA is TGTGCCATCAGTGAGCCTTACCTAGCGGGGGAAACCACAGATACGCAGTATTTT.

This chain joins TRBV28 and TRBJ1-5; 7 bases are a match to TRBD1. V shed 5 bases and J 7 bases; nucleotides not matched to a gene: 14. CDR3 size: 16 residues. CDR1 is MDHEN, CDR2 SYDVKM, per germline. CDR3 protein: CASSPYSRGGRQPQHF. CDR3 nucleotides: TGTGCCAGCAGTCCCTACTCTAGAGGGGGCAGACAGCCCCAGCATTTT.

The V and J genes are TRBV5-4 and TRBJ2-1; TRBD1 agrees at 7 bases. This CDR3 region has 14 residues. Unmatched junction bases numbered 9, after V lost 6 bases and J lost 6 bases. CDR1 SGHNT and CDR2 YYREEE come from the germline V gene (reference sequence). The CDR3 is CASTDHRGSNEQFF. CDR3 DNA sequence: TGTGCCAGCACAGATCACAGGGGCTCCAATGAGCAGTTCTTC.

The chain employs TRBV14 and TRBJ2-3, with a tentative D call TRBD2 (6 bases). Trimming left V 3 bases short and J 3 bases short, with 16 bases between. CDR1 and CDR2 from the germline V gene are SGHDN and FVKESK. The CDR3 has 16 amino acids. CDR3 DNA sequence: TGTGCCAGCAGCCACCGGAGGGGCGGGGAGACAGATACGCAGTATTTT. It yields the protein CASSHRRGGETDTQYF.

The chain uses TRBV27 and TRBJ2-3; unclear D gene. Germline-derived CDR1 and CDR2 are MNHEY and SMNVEV (reference sequence). This CDR3 region has 16 residues. V was clipped by 1 base and J by 6 bases, with 17 bases between them. DNA of the CDR3: TGTGCCAGCAGTTTATTCCCGACCAGATGGCTGGATACGCAGTATTTT. Translated, it gives CASSLFPTRWLDTQYF.

This clone occurred a few times. The J gene is TRBJ2-7, the V gene TRBV19, with 8 bases that match TRBD1. The CDR3 is 14 amino acids. Germline trimming cut 6 bases from V and 7 bases from J; bases unmatched to any gene: 11. Germline CDR1 is LNHDA and CDR2 is SQIVND (reference sequence). CDR3 coding DNA: TGTGCCAGTAGCTTCGGACAGGGTCTGGGTGAGCAGTACTTC. Translating gives CASSFGQGLGEQYF.

The chain has TRBV11-3 and TRBJ2-1; 10 bases line up with TRBD2. This CDR3 contains 15 residues. Germline loops: CDR1 SGHNT, CDR2 YENEEA. Losses at the gene ends were 1 base for V and 8 bases for J; bases not matched to a gene: 5. The CDR3 bases are TGTGCCAGCAGCTTAGTTCTAGCGGGGGCGGATGAGCAGTTCTTC. Protein: CASSLVLAGADEQFF.

This chain connects TRBV5-5 to TRBJ1-2, with D hard to call. V shed 5 bases and J shed 2 bases, with 10 bases lying between them. From germline, CDR1 is SGHKS and CDR2 YYEKEE (reference sequence). The CDR3 extends over 13 amino acids. The CDR3 DNA reads TGTGCCAGCAGTCTACAATCGAACTATGGCTACACCTTC. As protein: CASSLQSNYGYTF.

The J gene is TRBJ1-6, the V gene TRBV6-1; D gene unclear. This CDR3 has 13 amino acids. CDR1 and CDR2 (germline): MNHNS, SASEGT. Trimming left V 5 bases short and J 5 bases short, with 7 bases between. For the CDR3, the DNA is TGTGCCAGCAGTAGTGCCCATAATTCACCCCTCCACTTT. Its protein is CASSSAHNSPLHF.

V and J are TRBV10-3 and TRBJ2-1; 15 bases agree with TRBD2. CDR3 size: 21 residues. Looked up from germline, CDR1 is ENHRY and CDR2 is SYGVKD. V shed 6 bases and J 7 bases; nucleotides not matched to a gene: 22. The CDR3 region is CAIRRLPPGLAGGWGVNEQFF. Written as DNA, the CDR3 is TGTGCCATCAGAAGACTTCCTCCGGGACTAGCGGGGGGCTGGGGCGTGAATGAGCAGTTCTTC.